Listed below are T cell receptor beta chains from one sample, sequenced in a study of monozygotic twins with inflammatory bowel disease. TCRdb re-called the 5' RACE reads; one entry per CDR3 protein, DNA not given. The sample table includes more than 110,000 distinct CDR3 sequences. Material for sequencing was blood. All receptors come from a human donor with ulcerative colitis or Crohn's disease, or a healthy co-twin of an affected twin (not recorded which). Each CDR3 is given with its conserved first and last residue.

>TRBJ2-1|TRBV10-3
CAISVSSGRGNEQFF
>TRBJ2-3|TRBV7-9
CASSFKTTDTQYF
>TRBJ2-3|TRBV20-1
CSARLADTQYF
>TRBJ2-7|TRBV5-1
CASSPSGLAYSYEQYF
>TRBJ2-4|TRBV7-2
CASSLGGGGNIQYF
>TRBJ1-5|TRBV19
CASSMGTYNQPQHF
>TRBJ2-3|TRBV29-1
CSGLAGTDTQYF
>TRBJ2-3|TRBV5-1
CASSLLSAGSTDTQYF
>TRBJ2-2|TRBV10-3
CAISGTSGINTGELFF
>TRBJ1-1|TRBV18
CASSAGVNAEAFF
>TRBJ2-3|TRBV2
CASRTSTDTQYF
>TRBJ2-3|TRBV21-1
CASSKALRGETSTDTQYF
>TRBJ2-6|TRBV15
CATSRENSGANVLTF
>TRBJ1-5|TRBV4-3
CASSQDRDQPQHF
>TRBJ2-6|TRBV2
CASSEPRGPRSGANVLTF
>TRBJ2-3|TRBV20-1
CSARTPREVGTDTQYF
>TRBJ1-4|TRBV13
CASSLQGATEKLFF
>TRBJ2-3|TRBV20-1
CSARDGFARTDTQYF
>TRBJ2-3|TRBV5-1
CASSPIQGKDTQYF
>TRBJ2-2|TRBV7-9
CASSLRESWTGELFF
>TRBJ2-2|TRBV5-6
CASSWTVYTGELFF
>TRBJ1-3|TRBV12-3/TRBV12-4
CASRTGSTGNTIYF